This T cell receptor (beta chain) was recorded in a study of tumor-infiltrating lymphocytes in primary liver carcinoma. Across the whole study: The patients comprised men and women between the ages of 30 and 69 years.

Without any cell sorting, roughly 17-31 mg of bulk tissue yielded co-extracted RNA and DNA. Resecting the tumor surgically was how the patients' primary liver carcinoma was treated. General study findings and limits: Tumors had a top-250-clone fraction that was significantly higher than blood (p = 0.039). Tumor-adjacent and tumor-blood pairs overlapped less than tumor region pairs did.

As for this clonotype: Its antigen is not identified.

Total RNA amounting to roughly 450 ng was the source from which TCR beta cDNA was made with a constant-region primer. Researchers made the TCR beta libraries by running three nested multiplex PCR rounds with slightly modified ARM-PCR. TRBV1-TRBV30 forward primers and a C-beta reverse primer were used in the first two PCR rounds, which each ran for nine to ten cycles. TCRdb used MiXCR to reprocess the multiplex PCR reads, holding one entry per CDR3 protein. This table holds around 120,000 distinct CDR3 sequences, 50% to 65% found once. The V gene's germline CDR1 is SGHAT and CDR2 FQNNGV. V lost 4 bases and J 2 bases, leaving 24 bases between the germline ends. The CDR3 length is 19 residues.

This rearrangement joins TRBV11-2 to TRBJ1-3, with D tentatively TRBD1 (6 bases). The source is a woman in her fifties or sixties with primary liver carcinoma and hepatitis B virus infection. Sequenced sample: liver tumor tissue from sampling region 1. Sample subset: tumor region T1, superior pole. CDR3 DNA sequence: TGTGCCAGCAGCTCACACCCGGGCAGGGGAGCGTACCCTGGAAACACCATATATTTT. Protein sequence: CASSSHPGRGAYPGNTIYF. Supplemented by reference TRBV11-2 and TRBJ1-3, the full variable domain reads EAGVAQSPRYKIIEKRQSVAFWCNPISGHATLYWYQQILGQGPKLLIQFQNNGVVDDSQLPKDRFSAERLKGVDSTLKIQPAKLEDSAVYLCASSSHPGRGAYPGNTIYFGEGSWLTVV.